One T cell receptor beta chain is described in this entry. Antigen: not known. After extraction with the RNeasy kit, roughly 0.5 to 1 ug of the RNA was reverse transcribed using random hexamers. TCRdb used MiXCR to reprocess the immunoSEQ multiplex PCR reads, holding one entry per CDR3 protein. The data hold about 190,000 distinct CDR3 sequences, with almost 96% observed a single time. The data originate from a study of CD8 T cells in Susac syndrome. Study at large: When blood was collected, patients with Susac syndrome were therapy-naive, were taking corticosteroids, or were receiving intravenous immunoglobulin alone.

CDR3 length: 16 residues. The junction had 3 bases not matched to a gene; V was cut back by 0 bases and J by 3 bases. The germline gives CDR1 LGHNA, CDR2 YSLEER. General study findings and limits: As the study acknowledged, the number of individuals who were part of its TCR sequencing and HLA analysis was relatively small.

The chain joins TRBV4-3 to TRBJ2-3; 10 positions match TRBD2. This clonotype was sampled from a human donor with Susac syndrome. The sample was CD4+ T cells from PBMCs. The CDR3 DNA is TGCGCCAGCAGCCAAGATCAAGCGGGGGGGACAGATACGCAGTATTTT. Translation: CASSQDQAGGTDTQYF.